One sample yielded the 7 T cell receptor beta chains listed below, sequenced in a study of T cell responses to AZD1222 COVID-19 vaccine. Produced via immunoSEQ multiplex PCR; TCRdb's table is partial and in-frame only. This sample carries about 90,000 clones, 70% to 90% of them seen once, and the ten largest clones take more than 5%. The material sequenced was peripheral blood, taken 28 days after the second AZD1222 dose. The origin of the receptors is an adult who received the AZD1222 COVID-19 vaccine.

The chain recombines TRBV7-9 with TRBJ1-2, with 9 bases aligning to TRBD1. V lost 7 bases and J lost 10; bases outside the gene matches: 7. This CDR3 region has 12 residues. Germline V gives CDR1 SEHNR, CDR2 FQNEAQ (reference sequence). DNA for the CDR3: TGTGCCAGCAACGGGGACAGGGCTGACTACACCTTC. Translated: CASNGDRADYTF.

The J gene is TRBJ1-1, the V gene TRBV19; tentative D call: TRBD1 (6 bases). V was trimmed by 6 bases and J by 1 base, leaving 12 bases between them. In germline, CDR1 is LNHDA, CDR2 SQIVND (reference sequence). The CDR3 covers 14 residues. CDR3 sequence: CASSHRAKNTEAFF. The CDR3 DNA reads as TGTGCCAGTAGCCACAGGGCCAAGAACACTGAAGCTTTCTTT.

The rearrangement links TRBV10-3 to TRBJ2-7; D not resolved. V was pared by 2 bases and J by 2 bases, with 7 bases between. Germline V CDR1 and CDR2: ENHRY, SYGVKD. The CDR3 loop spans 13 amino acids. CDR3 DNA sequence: TGTGCCATCAGTGAGGAGAAAACCTACGAGCAGTACTTC. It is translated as CAISEEKTYEQYF.

DNA for the CDR3: TGTGCCAGCAGCGGAACCGGACTAGCGGGGGGGCCTCCCACAGATACGCAGTATTTT. It encodes CASSGTGLAGGPPTDTQYF. The chain uses TRBV9 and TRBJ2-3, with 15 bases lining up with TRBD2. The CDR3 runs to 19 residues. Losses at the gene ends were 3 bases for V and 2 bases for J; bases not matched to a gene: 10. The germline V gene encodes CDR1 SGDLS and CDR2 YYNGEE.

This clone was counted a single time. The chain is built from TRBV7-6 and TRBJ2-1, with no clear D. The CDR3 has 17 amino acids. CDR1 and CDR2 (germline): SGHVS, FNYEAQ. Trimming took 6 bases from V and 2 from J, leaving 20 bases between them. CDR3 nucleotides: TGTGCCAGCAGTCCGTCTGTCCTGGGGTCGACCTACAATGAGCAGTTCTTC. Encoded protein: CASSPSVLGSTYNEQFF.

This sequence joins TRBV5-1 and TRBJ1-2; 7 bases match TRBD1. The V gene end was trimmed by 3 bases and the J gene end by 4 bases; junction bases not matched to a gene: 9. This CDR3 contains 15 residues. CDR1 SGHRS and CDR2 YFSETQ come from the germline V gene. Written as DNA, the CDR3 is TGCGCCAGCAGCTCGGGGACAGCCTCTACCTATGGCTACACCTTC. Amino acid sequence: CASSSGTASTYGYTF.

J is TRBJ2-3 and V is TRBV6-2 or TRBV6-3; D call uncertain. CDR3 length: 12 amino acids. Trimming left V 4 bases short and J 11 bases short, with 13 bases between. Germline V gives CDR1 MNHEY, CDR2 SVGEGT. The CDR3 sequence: CASSWFSNLQYF. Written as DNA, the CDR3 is TGTGCCAGCAGTTGGTTTTCGAATCTGCAGTATTTT.